One sample yielded the 3 T cell receptor beta chains listed below, sequenced in a study of Tregs in tolerant kidney transplant recipients. Clones were read by immunoSEQ multiplex PCR, and TCRdb kept only the in-frame ones, dropping some. The profile shows under 90,000 clones, over 75% of them singletons. Mixed chimerism was transient after nonmyeloablative marrow transplants from related graft donors. This material consisted of CD4+ T cells from blood (PBMCs), taken 24 months after the transplant. The receptors derive from a human patient who received a combined kidney and bone marrow transplant. The graft donor may account for some of the T cells.

V usage is TRBV18 and J usage is TRBJ1-2; a possible D gene is TRBD1 (6 bases). The V and J ends lost 2 bases and 3 bases respectively, with 16 bases between them. Germline V gives CDR1 KGHSH, CDR2 LQKENI. CDR3 length equals 16 residues. The CDR3 region is CASSPYAPDSHYGYTF. The CDR3 DNA follows: TGTGCCAGCTCACCATACGCCCCGGACAGCCACTATGGCTACACCTTC. Drawing the rest from reference TRBV18 and TRBJ1-2, the complete variable domain is NAGVMQNPRHLVRRRGQEARLRCSPMKGHSHVYWYRQLPEEGLKFMVYLQKENIIDESGMPKERFSAEFPKEGPSILRIQQVVRGDSAAYFCASSPYAPDSHYGYTFGSGTRLTVV.

The rearrangement links TRBV7-2 to TRBJ2-3; D may be TRBD2 (5 bases). The length of the CDR3 is 15 residues. Germline V CDR1 and CDR2: SGHTA, FQGNSA. V lost 3 bases to trimming and J lost 6 bases, with 16 bases between them. This CDR3 is CASSFYKLVRDTQYF. The CDR3 DNA reads as TGTGCCAGCAGCTTCTACAAACTAGTTCGGGATACGCAGTATTTT.

This clone is a singleton in its sample. The germline gene is not matched at one end of the junction; a read error may be the cause. The sample carries other DNA sequences with the same CDR3. The rearrangement links TRBV5-1 to TRBJ2-3; 8 bases map to TRBD1. The CDR3 covers 17 residues. Germline V gene sequence: CDR1 SGHRS, CDR2 YFSETQ. The CDR3 region is CASSLSKVTGVTDTQYF. Here the CDR3 DNA reads TGCGCCAGTAGCTTGTCGAAGGTGACAGGGGTTACAGATACGCAGTATTTT.